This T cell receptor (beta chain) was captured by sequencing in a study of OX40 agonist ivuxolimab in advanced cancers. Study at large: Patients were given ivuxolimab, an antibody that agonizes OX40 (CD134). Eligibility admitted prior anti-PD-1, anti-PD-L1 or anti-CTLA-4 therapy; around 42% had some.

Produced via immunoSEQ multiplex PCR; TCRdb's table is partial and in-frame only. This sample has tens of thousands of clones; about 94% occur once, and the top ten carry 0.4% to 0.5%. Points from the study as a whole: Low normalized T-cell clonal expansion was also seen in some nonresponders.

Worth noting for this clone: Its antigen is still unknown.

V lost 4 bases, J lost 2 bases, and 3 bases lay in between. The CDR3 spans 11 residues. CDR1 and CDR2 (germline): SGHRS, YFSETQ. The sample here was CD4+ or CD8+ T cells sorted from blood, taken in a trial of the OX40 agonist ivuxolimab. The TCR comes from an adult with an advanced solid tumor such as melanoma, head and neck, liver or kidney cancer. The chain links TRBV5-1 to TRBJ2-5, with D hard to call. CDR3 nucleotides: TGCGCCAGCAGCGGGCAAGAGACCCAGTACTTC. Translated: CASSGQETQYF.